This T cell receptor (beta chain) was documented in a study of T cell responses to AZD1222 COVID-19 vaccine. TCRdb's copy holds only in-frame clones and misses some; the assay was immunoSEQ multiplex PCR. The data show about 180,000 clones, with 70% to 90% seen just once and about 7.2% held by the top ten. The V gene lost 3 bases and the J gene lost 0 bases, with 14 bases spanning the gap. The CDR3 length is 16 residues. Germline-derived CDR1 and CDR2 are SGHRS and YFSETQ. The TCR sequence derives from an adult in good health. The chain employs TRBV5-1 and TRBJ2-3, with TRBD1 as a possible D gene (5 bases). Sequencing was performed on peripheral blood, taken on day 0 of AZD1222 vaccination. This CDR3 is CASSSTGSTSTDTQYF. In DNA form, the CDR3 reads TGCGCCAGCAGCTCCACAGGATCTACTAGCACAGATACGCAGTATTTT.